This is a list of T cell receptor beta chains from one sample in a study of somatic mutations in cytotoxic T cells in rheumatoid arthritis. Generated by immunoSEQ multiplex PCR, the TCRdb table keeps only in-frame clones and is missing some. This sample carries some 4,000 clones, about 82% of them seen once, and the ten largest clones take about a third. The sample consisted of CD8+ T cells sorted from blood. The source is an older woman with rheumatoid arthritis. CDR3s leave out the opening cysteine and the closing phenylalanine or tryptophan. Fields, in order: D gene, J gene, V gene, CDR3 protein. The D gene is left open where the match is weak.

d_call: TRBD2; j_call: TRBJ2-5; v_call: TRBV7-8; cdr3_aa: ASSLGLAGRQETQY
d_call: TRBD2; j_call: TRBJ2-1; v_call: TRBV6-4; cdr3_aa: ASSAGTSGGSEQF
d_call: NA; j_call: TRBJ2-2; v_call: TRBV6-6; cdr3_aa: ASLNTRLTNTGELF
d_call: TRBD1; j_call: TRBJ2-2; v_call: TRBV2; cdr3_aa: ASGAGQGSITGELF
d_call: TRBD1; j_call: TRBJ1-3; v_call: TRBV27; cdr3_aa: ASSRDSNPGNTIY
d_call: NA; j_call: TRBJ2-5; v_call: TRBV5-6; cdr3_aa: ASSLAVETQY
d_call: TRBD1; j_call: TRBJ1-1; v_call: TRBV6-5; cdr3_aa: ASSTPGTVNTEAF
d_call: NA; j_call: TRBJ1-6; v_call: TRBV20-1; cdr3_aa: SARHLPLH
d_call: TRBD1; j_call: TRBJ1-5; v_call: TRBV19; cdr3_aa: ASSIGTGFNQPQH
d_call: TRBD2; j_call: TRBJ2-7; v_call: TRBV7-8; cdr3_aa: ASSQFSGGASYEQY
d_call: TRBD2; j_call: TRBJ2-3; v_call: TRBV27; cdr3_aa: ASSSALAGFTDTQY
d_call: NA; j_call: TRBJ1-5; v_call: TRBV6-5; cdr3_aa: ASSPLLYSNQPQH
d_call: NA; j_call: TRBJ2-2; v_call: TRBV7-3; cdr3_aa: ASSDMTGELF
d_call: TRBD1; j_call: TRBJ1-6; v_call: TRBV6-4; cdr3_aa: ASSDDGTASYNSPLH
d_call: NA; j_call: TRBJ1-1; v_call: TRBV4-1; cdr3_aa: ASSQEGLLGVDPEAF
d_call: NA; j_call: TRBJ2-5; v_call: TRBV11-3; cdr3_aa: ATLSRSQY
d_call: TRBD2; j_call: TRBJ2-3; v_call: TRBV13; cdr3_aa: ASSARTSGTTDTQY
d_call: NA; j_call: TRBJ2-5; v_call: TRBV11-2; cdr3_aa: ATLSRSQY
d_call: NA; j_call: TRBJ2-5; v_call: TRBV25-1; cdr3_aa: ASSEIGKTDETQY
d_call: TRBD2; j_call: TRBJ2-5; v_call: TRBV6-5; cdr3_aa: ASSGGGAYETQY
d_call: TRBD1; j_call: TRBJ2-5; v_call: TRBV19; cdr3_aa: ASSKTGGGLETQY
d_call: NA; j_call: TRBJ1-5; v_call: TRBV9; cdr3_aa: ASSSYSGQPQH
d_call: NA; j_call: TRBJ1-5; v_call: TRBV2; cdr3_aa: ASSRGGEQPQH
d_call: TRBD1; j_call: TRBJ2-7; v_call: TRBV7-1; cdr3_aa: ASSRGQGPSYEQY
d_call: NA; j_call: TRBJ2-2; v_call: TRBV6-4; cdr3_aa: ASGHSNTGELF
d_call: TRBD1; j_call: TRBJ2-1; v_call: TRBV6-4; cdr3_aa: ASSEGTGANEQF
d_call: NA; j_call: TRBJ1-1; v_call: TRBV30; cdr3_aa: AWGAPAIGGNTEAF
d_call: TRBD1; j_call: TRBJ2-4; v_call: TRBV18; cdr3_aa: ASSPGTGGTKNIQY